The rows below give T cell receptor beta chains drawn from one sample of a study of blood T cell repertoires in COVID-19. TCRdb's table, derived via immunoSEQ multiplex PCR, lists solely in-frame clones and lacks some. The data show tens of thousands of clones, 80% to 90% seen once. The specimen sequenced was peripheral blood. All receptors derive from a human donor in a cohort sampled during active COVID-19. CDR3s include the opening cysteine and the closing phenylalanine or tryptophan. A D gene is named only where the DNA matches it firmly. Part of the rows lack a size; the others show once, few, many or a class for expanded clones.

clone_size: NA; d_call: NA; v_call: TRBV6-6; j_call: TRBJ2-3; cdr3_aa: CASRTGPTKDTQYF; cdr3_nt: TGTGCCAGCAGAACCGGTCCCACGAAAGATACGCAGTATTTT
clone_size: NA; d_call: NA; v_call: TRBV6-5; j_call: TRBJ2-3; cdr3_aa: CASSYSRQAYLDTQYF; cdr3_nt: TGTGCCAGCAGTTACTCCCGACAGGCCTATTTAGATACGCAGTATTTT
clone_size: NA; d_call: TRBD2; v_call: TRBV9; j_call: TRBJ2-1; cdr3_aa: CASSVSTGGSNEQFF; cdr3_nt: TGTGCCAGCAGCGTGTCAACGGGAGGTTCTAATGAGCAGTTCTTC
clone_size: NA; d_call: TRBD2; v_call: TRBV28; j_call: TRBJ2-7; cdr3_aa: CASQTSGRWEQYF; cdr3_nt: TGTGCCAGCCAGACTAGCGGGAGATGGGAGCAGTACTTC
clone_size: NA; d_call: TRBD2; v_call: TRBV7-2; j_call: TRBJ2-7; cdr3_aa: CASSLATSGGAYEQYF; cdr3_nt: TGTGCCAGCAGCTTAGCTACTAGCGGGGGGGCCTACGAGCAGTACTTC
clone_size: NA; d_call: NA; v_call: TRBV28; j_call: TRBJ1-4; cdr3_aa: CASSSAREKLFF; cdr3_nt: TGTGCCAGCAGCTCCGCGAGGGAAAAACTGTTTTTT
clone_size: NA; d_call: TRBD1; v_call: TRBV7-9; j_call: TRBJ2-5; cdr3_aa: CASSLIAPGQGQETQYF; cdr3_nt: TGTGCCAGCAGCTTGATAGCCCCGGGACAGGGCCAAGAGACCCAGTACTTC
clone_size: NA; d_call: NA; v_call: TRBV18; j_call: TRBJ2-2; cdr3_aa: CASSPRRNGANTGELFF; cdr3_nt: TGTGCCAGCTCACCACGTCGGAACGGGGCGAACACCGGGGAGCTGTTTTTT
clone_size: NA; d_call: NA; v_call: TRBV4-2; j_call: TRBJ1-2; cdr3_aa: CASSQDFTRIERGYTF; cdr3_nt: TGTGCCAGCAGCCAAGATTTTACCAGAATCGAGAGGGGCTACACCTTC
clone_size: NA; d_call: TRBD1; v_call: TRBV2; j_call: TRBJ2-6; cdr3_aa: CAGRDSSSGANVLTF; cdr3_nt: TGTGCCGGCCGGGACAGCAGCTCTGGGGCCAACGTCCTGACTTTC
clone_size: once; d_call: NA; v_call: TRBV28; j_call: TRBJ1-4; cdr3_aa: CASKQGNEKLFF; cdr3_nt: TGTGCCAGCAAGCAGGGAAATGAAAAACTGTTTTTT
clone_size: NA; d_call: NA; v_call: TRBV5-1; j_call: TRBJ1-4; cdr3_aa: CASSRTAGRNEKLFF; cdr3_nt: TGCGCCAGCAGCCGGACAGCCGGGCGTAATGAAAAACTGTTTTTT
clone_size: NA; d_call: NA; v_call: TRBV18; j_call: TRBJ2-5; cdr3_aa: CASSPKQGPTETQYF; cdr3_nt: TGTGCCAGCTCACCAAAACAGGGTCCAACGGAGACCCAGTACTTC
clone_size: NA; d_call: TRBD1; v_call: TRBV7-9; j_call: TRBJ2-3; cdr3_aa: CASSFSPDRSDTQYF; cdr3_nt: TGTGCCAGCAGCTTCTCCCCGGACAGGTCTGATACGCAGTATTTT
clone_size: NA; d_call: NA; v_call: TRBV6-5; j_call: TRBJ2-4; cdr3_aa: CASSSGQQNIQYF; cdr3_nt: TGTGCCAGCAGCAGTGGACAGCAAAACATTCAGTACTTC
clone_size: NA; d_call: TRBD1; v_call: TRBV9; j_call: TRBJ2-1; cdr3_aa: CASSVDWTGTYNEQFF; cdr3_nt: TGTGCCAGCAGCGTAGATTGGACAGGGACCTACAATGAGCAGTTCTTC
clone_size: NA; d_call: NA; v_call: TRBV11-2; j_call: TRBJ2-7; cdr3_aa: CASSPRGGWDEAYEQYF; cdr3_nt: TGTGCCAGCAGCCCGAGGGGGGGGTGGGATGAAGCCTACGAGCAGTACTTC
clone_size: NA; d_call: TRBD2; v_call: TRBV28; j_call: TRBJ2-5; cdr3_aa: CASSSPSPPGLAGEETQYF; cdr3_nt: TGTGCCAGCAGTTCACCATCCCCCCCCGGACTAGCGGGGGAAGAGACCCAGTACTTC
clone_size: NA; d_call: TRBD1; v_call: TRBV2; j_call: TRBJ1-6; cdr3_aa: CASRAGGTYNSPLHF; cdr3_nt: TGTGCCAGCAGGGCAGGGGGTACCTATAATTCACCCCTCCACTTT
clone_size: NA; d_call: TRBD1; v_call: TRBV5-1; j_call: TRBJ2-5; cdr3_aa: CASSLDRGLGETQYF; cdr3_nt: TGCGCCAGCAGCTTGGACAGGGGGCTTGGGGAGACCCAGTACTTC
clone_size: NA; d_call: NA; v_call: TRBV24-1; j_call: TRBJ2-3; cdr3_aa: CATQDFITDTQYF; cdr3_nt: TGTGCCACCCAGGACTTTATCACAGATACGCAGTATTTT
clone_size: NA; d_call: NA; v_call: TRBV19; j_call: TRBJ2-2; cdr3_aa: CASSLNSANTGELFF; cdr3_nt: TGTGCCAGTAGTCTTAACAGTGCGAACACCGGGGAGCTGTTTTTT
clone_size: once; d_call: TRBD1; v_call: TRBV4-2; j_call: TRBJ2-5; cdr3_aa: CASSPSPGQGLETQYF; cdr3_nt: TGTGCCAGCAGCCCTTCACCGGGACAGGGTCTAGAGACCCAGTACTTC
clone_size: once; d_call: TRBD2; v_call: TRBV4-3; j_call: TRBJ2-7; cdr3_aa: CASSQQRGYEQYF; cdr3_nt: TGCGCCAGCAGCCAGCAGCGGGGCTACGAGCAGTACTTC
clone_size: NA; d_call: TRBD1; v_call: TRBV6-6; j_call: TRBJ1-2; cdr3_aa: CASSYSMTGNYGYTF; cdr3_nt: TGTGCCAGCAGTTACTCGATGACAGGGAACTATGGCTACACCTTC
clone_size: NA; d_call: NA; v_call: TRBV28; j_call: TRBJ2-7; cdr3_aa: CASSLEGVLSYEQYF; cdr3_nt: TGTGCCAGCAGTTTAGAGGGGGTCTTATCCTACGAGCAGTACTTC
clone_size: NA; d_call: TRBD1; v_call: TRBV29-1; j_call: TRBJ2-5; cdr3_aa: CSVGGRTGVQETQYF; cdr3_nt: TGCAGCGTTGGGGGACGGACAGGGGTCCAAGAGACCCAGTACTTC
clone_size: once; d_call: TRBD2; v_call: TRBV6-5; j_call: TRBJ2-5; cdr3_aa: CASRRGGRETQYF; cdr3_nt: TGTGCCAGCAGGCGGGGGGGCAGGGAGACCCAGTACTTC
clone_size: NA; d_call: TRBD1; v_call: TRBV5-1; j_call: TRBJ1-2; cdr3_aa: CASSLDGQGARGYTF; cdr3_nt: TGCGCCAGCAGCTTGGATGGACAGGGGGCGCGCGGCTACACCTTC